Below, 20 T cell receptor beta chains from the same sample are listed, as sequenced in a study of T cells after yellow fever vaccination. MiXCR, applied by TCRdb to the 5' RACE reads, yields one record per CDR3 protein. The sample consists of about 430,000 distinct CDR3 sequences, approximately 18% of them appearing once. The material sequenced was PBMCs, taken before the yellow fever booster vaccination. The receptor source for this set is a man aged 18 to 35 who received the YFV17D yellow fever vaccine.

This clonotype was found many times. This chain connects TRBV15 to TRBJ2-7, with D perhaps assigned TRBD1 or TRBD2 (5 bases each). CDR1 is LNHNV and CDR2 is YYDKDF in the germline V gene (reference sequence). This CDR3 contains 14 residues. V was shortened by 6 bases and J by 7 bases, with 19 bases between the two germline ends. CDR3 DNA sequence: TGTGCCACCAGGCCGGGCCTACTAGGACAAGAGCAGTACTTC. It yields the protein CATRPGLLGQEQYF.

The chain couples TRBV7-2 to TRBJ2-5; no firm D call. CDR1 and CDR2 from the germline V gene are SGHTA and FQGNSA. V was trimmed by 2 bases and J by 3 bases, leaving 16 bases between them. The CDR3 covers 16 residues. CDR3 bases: TGTGCCAGCAGCTTACGCAGGACGTCGGGCGAAGAGACCCAGTACTTC. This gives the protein CASSLRRTSGEETQYF.

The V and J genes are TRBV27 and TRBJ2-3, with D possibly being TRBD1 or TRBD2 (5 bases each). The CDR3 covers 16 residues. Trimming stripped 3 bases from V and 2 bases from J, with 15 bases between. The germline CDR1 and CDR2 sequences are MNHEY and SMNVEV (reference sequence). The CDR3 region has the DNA TGTGCCAGCAGTTTGTTGACGGGGCCCCCCACAGATACGCAGTATTTT. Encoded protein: CASSLLTGPPTDTQYF.

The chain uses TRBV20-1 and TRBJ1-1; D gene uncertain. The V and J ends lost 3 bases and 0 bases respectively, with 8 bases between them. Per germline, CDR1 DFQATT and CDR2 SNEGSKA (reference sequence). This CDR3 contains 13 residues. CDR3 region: CSARAQMNTEAFF. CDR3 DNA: TGCAGTGCTAGGGCGCAGATGAACACTGAAGCTTTCTTT.

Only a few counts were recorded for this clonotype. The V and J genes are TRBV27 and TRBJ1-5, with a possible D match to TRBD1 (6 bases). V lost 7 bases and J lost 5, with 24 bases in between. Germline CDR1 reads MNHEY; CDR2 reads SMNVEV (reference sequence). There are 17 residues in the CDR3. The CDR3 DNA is TGTGCCAGCACCCCGCGGACAGCCCCACCAGGAGATCAGCCCCAGCATTTT. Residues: CASTPRTAPPGDQPQHF.

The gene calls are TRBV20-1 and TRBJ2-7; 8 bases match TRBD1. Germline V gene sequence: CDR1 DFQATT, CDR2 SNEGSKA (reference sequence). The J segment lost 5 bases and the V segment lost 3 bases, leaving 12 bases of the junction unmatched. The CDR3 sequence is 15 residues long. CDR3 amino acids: CSASGGQVGRDEQYF. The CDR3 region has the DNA TGCAGTGCTAGTGGGGGACAGGTGGGGCGGGACGAGCAGTACTTC.

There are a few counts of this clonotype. The CDR3 coding sequence is TGTGCCAGCAGTTACTCTCGGTCCTGGCAGTATTTT. It specifies CASSYSRSWQYF. This chain connects TRBV6-2 or TRBV6-3 to TRBJ2-3; D gene uncertain. The CDR3 is made up of 12 amino acids. Germline CDR1 reads MNHEY; CDR2 reads SVGEGT. Deletions cut 0 bases from V and 11 bases from J, with 9 bases between.

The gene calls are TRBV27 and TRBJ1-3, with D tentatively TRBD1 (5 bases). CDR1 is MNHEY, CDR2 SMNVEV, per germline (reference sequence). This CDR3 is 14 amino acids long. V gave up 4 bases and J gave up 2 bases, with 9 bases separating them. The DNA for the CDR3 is TGTGCCAGCAGTTCAGTGACAGCTGGAAACACCATATATTTT. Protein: CASSSVTAGNTIYF.

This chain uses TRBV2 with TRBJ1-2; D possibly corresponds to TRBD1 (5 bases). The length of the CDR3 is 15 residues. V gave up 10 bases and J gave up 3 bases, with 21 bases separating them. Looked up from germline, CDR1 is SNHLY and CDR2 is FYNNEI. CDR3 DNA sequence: TGTGCCACCAGCGGCGTGCAGGGATTGTACTATGGCTACACCTTC. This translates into CATSGVQGLYYGYTF.

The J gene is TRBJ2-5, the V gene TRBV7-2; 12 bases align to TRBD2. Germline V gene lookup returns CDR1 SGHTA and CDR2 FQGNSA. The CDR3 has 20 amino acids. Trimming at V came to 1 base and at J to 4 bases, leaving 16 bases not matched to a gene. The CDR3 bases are TGTGCCAGCAGCTTAGGGGCTAGCGGGGGGGCCAAGACCAGGATAGAGACCCAGTACTTC. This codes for CASSLGASGGAKTRIETQYF.

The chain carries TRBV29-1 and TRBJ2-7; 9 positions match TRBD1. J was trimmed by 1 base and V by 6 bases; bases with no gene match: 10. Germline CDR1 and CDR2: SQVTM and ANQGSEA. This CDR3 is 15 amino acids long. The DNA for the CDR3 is TGCAGCGTCTGGGACAGGGCCGGAGGGTCCTACGAGCAGTACGTC. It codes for CSVWDRAGGSYEQYV.

CDR3 sequence: CASSYTGVETQYF. CDR3 DNA: TGTGCCAGCAGTTACACCGGGGTAGAGACCCAGTACTTC. V and J are TRBV6-2 or TRBV6-3 and TRBJ2-5, with TRBD2 as a possible D gene (5 bases). Trimming cost V 2 bases and J 4 bases, with 8 bases left between them. The CDR3 totals 13 residues. Germline CDR1 MNHEY, CDR2 SVGEGT.

The CDR3, as DNA: TGTGCCAGCAGCGTGTCCGGGACGCAATACGAGCAGTACTTC. Translating it yields CASSVSGTQYEQYF. V is TRBV7-2 and J is TRBJ2-7; TRBD1 or TRBD2 may be the D gene (5 bases each). Germline-derived CDR1 and CDR2 are SGHTA and FQGNSA. This CDR3 comprises 14 residues. Trimming took off 5 bases at V and 4 bases at J, with 15 bases between the two ends.

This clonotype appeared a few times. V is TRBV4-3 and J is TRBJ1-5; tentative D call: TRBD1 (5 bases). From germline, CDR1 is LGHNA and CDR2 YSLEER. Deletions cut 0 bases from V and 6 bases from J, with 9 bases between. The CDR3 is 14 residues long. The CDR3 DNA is TGCGCCAGCAGCCAAGATGAGGGGAGTCAGCCCCAGCATTTT. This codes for CASSQDEGSQPQHF.

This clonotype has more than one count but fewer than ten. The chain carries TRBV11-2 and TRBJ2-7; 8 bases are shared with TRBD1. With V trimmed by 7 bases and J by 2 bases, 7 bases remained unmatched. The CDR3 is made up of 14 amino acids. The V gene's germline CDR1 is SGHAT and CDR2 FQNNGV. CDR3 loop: CASNRGSGTYEQYF. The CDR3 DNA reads TGTGCCAGCAACAGGGGGAGTGGGACCTACGAGCAGTACTTC.

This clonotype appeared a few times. In DNA, the CDR3 is TGTGCCAGCAGGGGACAGGGGGTCACCGGGGAGCTGTTTTTT. Translation gives CASRGQGVTGELFF. The V and J genes are TRBV6-6 and TRBJ2-2; TRBD1 aligns across 11 bases. The trim removed 6 bases at V and 4 bases at J, leaving 1 base unmatched. Germline values: CDR1 MNHNY, CDR2 SVGAGI (reference sequence). The CDR3 loop spans 14 amino acids.

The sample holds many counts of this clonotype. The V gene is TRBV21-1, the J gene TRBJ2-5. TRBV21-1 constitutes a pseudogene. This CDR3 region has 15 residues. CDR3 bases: TGTGCCAGCAGCAAATTTCACTGCCTCCAAGAGACCCAGTACTTC. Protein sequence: CASSKFHCLQETQYF.

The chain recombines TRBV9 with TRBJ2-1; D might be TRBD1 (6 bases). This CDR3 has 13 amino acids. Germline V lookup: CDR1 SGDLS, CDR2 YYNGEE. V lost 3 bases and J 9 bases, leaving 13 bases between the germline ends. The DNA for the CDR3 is TGTGCCAGCAGCGGGACACCACAGGGTGAGCAGTTCTTC. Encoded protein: CASSGTPQGEQFF.

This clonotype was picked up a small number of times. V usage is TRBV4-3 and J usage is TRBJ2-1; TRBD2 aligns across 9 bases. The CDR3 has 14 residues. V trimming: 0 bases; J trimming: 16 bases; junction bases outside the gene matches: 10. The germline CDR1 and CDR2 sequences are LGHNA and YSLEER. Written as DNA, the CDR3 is TGCGCCAGCAGCCAAGATGGCCTGGGGACTAGCAAATTCTTC. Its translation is CASSQDGLGTSKFF.

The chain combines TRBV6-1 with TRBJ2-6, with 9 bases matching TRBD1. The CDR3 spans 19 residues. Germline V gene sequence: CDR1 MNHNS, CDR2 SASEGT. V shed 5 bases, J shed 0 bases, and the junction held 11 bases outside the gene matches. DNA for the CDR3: TGTGCCAGCAGTTACTCCTCCGGGACAGGGAGCTCTGGGGCCAACGTCCTGACTTTC. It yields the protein CASSYSSGTGSSGANVLTF.